These 14 T cell receptor beta chains originate from one sample sequenced in a study of molecular identifiers for immune sequencing clone quantification. MiXCR was run by TCRdb on the PCR reads, yielding one entry per CDR3 protein. The table has some 89,000 distinct CDR3 sequences, 20% to 25% seen once. The sample was naive CD8+ T cells from blood, with Jurkat cell RNA spiked in. Specified subset: FACS-sorted CD8+CD4-CCR7+CD45RA+ naive T cells. The receptors derive from a human donor in good health. Some libraries in this study had Jurkat cell RNA spiked in.

Concerning this clonotype itself: This could be a read error, since a much larger clone is one nucleotide away. CDR3 nucleotides: TGTGCCAGCAGCTTGGGGACAACACTCTACAAGCAGTACTTC. This translates into CASSLGTTLYKQYF. The rearrangement joins TRBV5-4 to TRBJ2-7; maybe TRBD1 (5 bases). CDR1 and CDR2 (germline): SGHNT, YYREEE (reference sequence). The CDR3 spans 14 residues.

With regard to this clonotype: This clone may be a read error of a much larger clone one base away. The V gene is TRBV12-3 or TRBV12-4, the J gene TRBJ2-5; D is unclear. Trimming took off 6 bases at V and 6 bases at J, with 11 bases between the two ends. This CDR3 is 12 amino acids long. The CDR3 is CASRSIRKTQYF. In DNA form, the CDR3 reads TGTGCCAGCAGATCGATCCGGAAGACCCAGTACTTC.

This clonotype occurred a few times. The chain employs TRBV27 and TRBJ1-2, with TRBD1 as a possible D gene (5 bases). This CDR3 spans 14 amino acids. V shed 5 bases and J shed 4 bases, with 14 bases lying between them. The germline gives CDR1 MNHEY, CDR2 SMNVEV (reference sequence). Here the CDR3 reads CASSPERQIYGYTF. The CDR3, as DNA: TGTGCCAGCAGTCCCGAGAGACAGATCTATGGCTACACCTTC.

This clonotype was counted many times. The chain is built from TRBV5-1 and TRBJ2-7; D assignment may be TRBD1 or TRBD2 (5 bases each). The V gene's germline CDR1 is SGHRS and CDR2 YFSETQ. This CDR3 region has 12 residues. With 5 bases removed from V and 3 bases from J, the gap between germline ends came to 9 bases. CDR3: CASRGDGYEQYF. CDR3 bases: TGCGCCAGCAGAGGGGACGGCTACGAGCAGTACTTC.

This clonotype was counted ten times or more. The chain is built from TRBV29-1 and TRBJ2-7; 8 bases fit TRBD1. Germline V gene data show CDR1 as SQVTM and CDR2 as ANQGSEA. V lost 6 bases and J lost 5; bases outside the gene matches: 12. This CDR3 contains 14 residues. The CDR3 DNA follows: TGCAGCGTGAGTTCTGGCAGGGGGCCAAACGAGCAGTACTTC. Translated: CSVSSGRGPNEQYF.

This clonotype was seen ten or more times. The chain employs TRBV7-9 and TRBJ1-2; D ambiguous. V gave up 1 base and J gave up 0 bases, with 6 bases separating them. The CDR3 spans 14 residues. CDR1 is SEHNR and CDR2 is FQNEAQ in the germline V gene (reference sequence). The CDR3 DNA follows: TGTGCCAGCAGCTTAGTTCCGGCTAACTATGGCTACACCTTC. Translated: CASSLVPANYGYTF.

This clonotype was seen a handful of times. This chain joins TRBV12-3 or TRBV12-4 and TRBJ1-2, with D perhaps matching TRBD1 (6 bases). Trimming stripped 3 bases from V and 4 bases from J, with 15 bases between. The CDR3 consists of 15 residues. Here the CDR3 DNA reads TGTGCCAGCAGTTTGGGGTCAGGGGTCGGCTATGGCTACACCTTC. Protein sequence: CASSLGSGVGYGYTF.

This clonotype occurred a few times. CDR3 in amino acids: CASSWAGRTHEQYF. The CDR3 DNA is TGTGCCAGCAGTTGGGCAGGGAGGACCCACGAGCAGTACTTC. V is TRBV27 and J is TRBJ2-7; a possible D gene is TRBD2 (6 bases). From germline, CDR1 is MNHEY and CDR2 SMNVEV (reference sequence). V gave up 4 bases and J gave up 5 bases, with 15 bases separating them. This CDR3 region has 14 residues.

This clonotype has ten or more counts. The rearrangement uses TRBV27 and TRBJ2-7; no firm D call. V was trimmed by 8 bases and J by 4 bases, leaving 15 bases between them. The CDR3 is made up of 13 amino acids. From germline, CDR1 is MNHEY and CDR2 SMNVEV (reference sequence). CDR3: CASWSWTDYEQYF. The CDR3, as DNA: TGTGCCAGCTGGTCGTGGACGGATTACGAGCAGTACTTC.

J is TRBJ2-3 and V is TRBV14; D uncertain. V was shortened by 0 bases and J by 4 bases, with 14 bases between the two germline ends. Per germline, CDR1 SGHDN and CDR2 FVKESK. The CDR3 totals 16 residues. The CDR3 here is CASSQDIYSGSDTQYF. The CDR3 DNA sequence: TGTGCCAGCAGCCAAGACATTTATTCGGGCTCAGATACGCAGTATTTT.

This clonotype was observed a few times. This may be a read error: a much more frequent sequence differs by one nucleotide. This is likely a read error, given that the CDR3 carries no conserved phenylalanine or tryptophan at its end. CDR3 amino acids: CASSLVTTEAFS. The CDR3 DNA is TGTGCCAGCAGCTTAGTCACCACTGAAGCTTTCTCT. V and J are TRBV7-2 and TRBJ1-1, with D unclear. The germline V and J ends were trimmed by 1 base and 4 bases, with 4 bases remaining between them. CDR1 SGHTA and CDR2 FQGNSA come from the germline V gene. This CDR3 spans 12 amino acids.

This clonotype was picked up a small number of times. This chain connects TRBV9 to TRBJ2-7, with a possible D match to TRBD1 (6 bases). V shed 0 bases and J shed 5 bases, with 9 bases lying between them. The CDR3 extends over 13 amino acids. CDR1 and CDR2 (germline): SGDLS, YYNGEE. For the CDR3, the DNA is TGTGCCAGCAGCGTAGCGGACAGAGACGAGCAGTACTTC. Translation gives CASSVADRDEQYF.

This rearrangement joins TRBV10-1 to TRBJ1-5; 7 nucleotides match TRBD1. This CDR3 spans 17 amino acids. Per germline, CDR1 WNHNN and CDR2 SYGVQD (reference sequence). V lost 2 bases to trimming and J lost 0 bases; unmatched junction nucleotides: 7. The CDR3 loop is CASSEKGQADSNQPQHF. The CDR3 DNA reads as TGCGCCAGCAGTGAGAAAGGACAGGCAGATAGCAATCAGCCCCAGCATTTT.

This clonotype was seen only a few times. The chain links TRBV5-5 to TRBJ2-7; 9 positions match TRBD1. Germline trimming cut 4 bases from V and 4 bases from J; bases unmatched to any gene: 9. Germline-derived CDR1 and CDR2 are SGHKS and YYEKEE (reference sequence). This CDR3 comprises 15 residues. The CDR3 region has the DNA TGTGCCAGCAGCCTAACAGGGGGCGGTTTATACGAGCAGTACTTC. This translates into CASSLTGGGLYEQYF.